This entry lists 23 T cell receptor beta chains sequenced from one sample in a study of T cells in Graves' hyperthyroidism and ophthalmopathy. Template material for amplifying TCR beta CDR3 regions consisted of RNA transcripts. Initially, a first-round RT-PCR of the TCR CDR3 employed the HTBI primer set. A single record per CDR3 protein comes from TCRdb applying MiXCR to the multiplex PCR reads. Of some 440,000 distinct CDR3 sequences in the sample, approximately 14% were seen once. The sample was blood. These receptor sequences come from a woman between 18 and 29 years old with Graves' hyperthyroidism.

J is TRBJ2-5 and V is TRBV5-6; D is uncertain. Between the trimmed V and J ends, which lost 4 bases and 5 bases, there was a span of 18 bases. CDR1 is SGHDT and CDR2 is YYEEEE in the germline V gene. The CDR3 sequence is 15 residues long. CDR3 loop: CASSQRQPLRETQYF. The CDR3 nucleotides are TGTGCCAGCAGCCAACGCCAGCCGTTAAGGGAGACCCAGTACTTC.

This clonotype was recorded many times. The V and J genes are TRBV5-1 and TRBJ2-1; D perhaps matches TRBD2 (6 bases). Germline lookup yields CDR1 SGHRS and CDR2 YFSETQ. The CDR3 is made up of 16 amino acids. V lost 0 bases, J lost 3 bases, and 13 bases lay in between. CDR3 protein: CASSLGGTGLYNEQFF. For the CDR3, the DNA is TGCGCCAGCAGCTTGGGGGGGACTGGACTCTACAATGAGCAGTTCTTC.

This clonotype was counted many times. This chain joins TRBV20-1 and TRBJ2-1; 7 nucleotides line up with TRBD2. The CDR3 is 16 residues long. The ends lost 4 bases at V and 6 bases at J; junction bases unmatched: 15. Germline loops: CDR1 DFQATT, CDR2 SNEGSKA (reference sequence). This CDR3 reads CSATPPRREWVNEQFF. The CDR3 DNA reads TGCAGTGCTACCCCCCCCCGGCGGGAGTGGGTCAATGAGCAGTTCTTC.

This clonotype was recorded at least ten times. The CDR3 DNA reads as TGTGCCAGCACACCGGGTCCGGGACGGGCAAATTCACCCCTCCACTTT. Its translation is CASTPGPGRANSPLHF. V gene TRBV2 combines with J gene TRBJ1-6; possibly TRBD1 for D (5 bases). The germline V gene has CDR1 SNHLY and CDR2 FYNNEI. The CDR3 covers 16 residues. Trimming pared 7 bases from V and 7 bases from J, leaving 20 bases between.

This clonotype has at least ten counts. The V and J genes are TRBV10-3 and TRBJ2-7, with TRBD2 identical over 10 bases. Trimming removed 4 bases from V and 2 bases from J; junction bases left unmatched: 14. The germline V gene encodes CDR1 ENHRY and CDR2 SYGVKD. The CDR3 extends over 18 amino acids. This CDR3 is CAISVPHPLAGGAYEQYF. DNA of the CDR3: TGTGCCATCAGTGTCCCCCACCCGTTAGCGGGGGGTGCCTACGAGCAGTACTTC.

The gene calls are TRBV12-3 or TRBV12-4 and TRBJ2-2, with 9 bases fitting TRBD2. Germline trimming cut 5 bases from V and 6 bases from J; bases unmatched to any gene: 4. The CDR3 consists of 14 residues. In DNA, the CDR3 is TGTGCCAGCAGTACTATAGCGGGAGCCGGGGAGCTGTTTTTT. It encodes CASSTIAGAGELFF.

The J gene is TRBJ2-3, the V gene TRBV19; TRBD2 matches 8 bases. Germline loops: CDR1 LNHDA, CDR2 SQIVND (reference sequence). Trimming at V came to 4 bases and at J to 4 bases, leaving 4 bases not matched to a gene. The CDR3 extends over 14 amino acids. This CDR3 reads CASSSAGGADTQYF. In DNA, the CDR3 is TGTGCCAGTAGTAGTGCGGGAGGCGCAGATACGCAGTATTTT.

This chain joins TRBV19 and TRBJ2-3, with a weak D call TRBD2 (5 bases). V lost 0 bases, J lost 6 bases, and 10 bases lay in between. The CDR3 is 14 amino acids. Germline V lookup: CDR1 LNHDA, CDR2 SQIVND (reference sequence). Written as DNA, the CDR3 is TGTGCCAGTAGTATAGAGTGGGAGAGGGATACGCAGTATTTT. This sequence encodes CASSIEWERDTQYF.

This clonotype was observed many times. The J gene is TRBJ2-5, the V gene TRBV20-1; D is possibly TRBD1 or TRBD2 (5 bases each). Trimming cost V 0 bases and J 5 bases, with 19 bases left between them. This CDR3 comprises 16 residues. Germline CDR1 and CDR2: DFQATT and SNEGSKA (reference sequence). CDR3 sequence reads: CSARDEGSVPRETQYF. For the CDR3, the DNA is TGCAGTGCTAGAGATGAGGGGTCTGTCCCGAGGGAGACCCAGTACTTC.

This clonotype was seen repeatedly, ten times or more. The chain employs TRBV30 and TRBJ1-1; D call uncertain. Trimming pared 3 bases from V and 7 bases from J, leaving 12 bases between. CDR1 and CDR2 from the germline V gene are GTSNPN and SVGIG (reference sequence). This CDR3 spans 12 amino acids. CDR3 bases: TGTGCCTGGAGGCCCGACTTGGGTGAAGCTTTCTTT. It encodes CAWRPDLGEAFF.

This clonotype was seen at least ten times. The chain recombines TRBV28 with TRBJ2-1; 15 nucleotides match TRBD2. The V segment lost 6 bases and the J segment 1 base; nucleotides outside the gene matches: 10. Germline CDR1 MDHEN, CDR2 SYDVKM. The CDR3 totals 19 residues. CDR3 DNA sequence: TGTGCCAGCAGCCGCGGGACTAGCGGGGGGTCTGGGTCCTACAATGAGCAGTTCTTC. Its translation: CASSRGTSGGSGSYNEQFF.

This clonotype was recorded many times. The V call is TRBV7-2, the J call TRBJ2-7, with 10 bases identical to TRBD1. V lost 4 bases to trimming and J lost 4 bases; unmatched junction nucleotides: 7. The germline gives CDR1 SGHTA, CDR2 FQGNSA. This CDR3 comprises 15 residues. DNA for the CDR3: TGTGCCAGCAGCTACTCCGGGACAGGGGCTTACGAGCAGTACTTC. This gives the protein CASSYSGTGAYEQYF. The variable domain in full, with the rest retrieved from reference TRBV7-2 and TRBJ2-7, is GAGVSQSPSNKVTEKGKDVELRCDPISGHTALYWYRQSLGQGLEFLIYFQGNSAPDKSGLPSDRFSAERTGGSVSTLTIQRTQQEDSAVYLCASSYSGTGAYEQYFGPGTRLTVT.

There are many counts of this clonotype. The chain employs TRBV3-1 and TRBJ1-3, with a possible D match to TRBD1 (5 bases). The CDR3 has 16 residues. The germline gives CDR1 LGHDT, CDR2 YNNKEL (reference sequence). V was pared by 1 base and J by 4 bases, with 14 bases between. The CDR3 loop is CASSQGGLRGGNTIYF. Here the CDR3 DNA reads TGTGCCAGCAGCCAAGGGGGCTTGCGGGGAGGAAACACCATATATTTT.

Only a few counts were recorded for this clonotype. This chain uses TRBV5-8 with TRBJ1-6; TRBD1 is a possible D gene (5 bases). Germline V gene sequence: CDR1 SGHTS, CDR2 YDEGEE. This CDR3 comprises 16 residues. V was trimmed by 4 bases and J by 7 bases, leaving 18 bases between them. The CDR3 reads CASSRWGLVHNSPLHF. As DNA, the CDR3 is TGTGCCAGCAGCCGCTGGGGCCTGGTTCACAATTCACCCCTCCACTTT.

This clonotype has more than one count but fewer than ten. V and J are TRBV19 and TRBJ1-4; D unresolved. The CDR3 contains 13 residues. Germline V gene sequence: CDR1 LNHDA, CDR2 SQIVND (reference sequence). Trimming shortened V by 7 bases and J by 3 bases, and 9 bases separated the two germline ends. CDR3 protein: CASTLTSNEKLFF. DNA for the CDR3: TGTGCCAGTACACTGACATCTAATGAAAAACTGTTTTTT.

A note on this clonotype: A much larger clone differs from this one at a single base, so this may be a read error. The chain employs TRBV6-9 and TRBJ2-5, with D uncertain. This CDR3 is built from 11 residues. From germline, CDR1 is MNHGY and CDR2 SVAAGI. The CDR3 is CAGSHGETQYF. CDR3 nucleotide sequence: TGTGCCGGCAGTCATGGAGAGACCCAGTACTTC.

This clonotype was picked up many times. This chain links TRBV11-2 with TRBJ2-5; 7 bases are shared with TRBD1. The J segment lost 5 bases and the V segment lost 3 bases, leaving 6 bases of the junction unmatched. This CDR3 has 14 amino acids. Germline CDR1 and CDR2: SGHAT and FQNNGV. DNA for the CDR3: TGTGCCAGCAGCTTCCACAGGGGCGGGGAGACCCAGTACTTC. This translates into CASSFHRGGETQYF.

In this sample, this clonotype turned up many times. J is TRBJ1-2 and V is TRBV10-3; D is uncertain. Trimming pared 0 bases from V and 4 bases from J, leaving 15 bases between. Germline CDR1 ENHRY, CDR2 SYGVKD. The CDR3 has 16 residues. CDR3 amino acids: CAISESARSRTYGYTF. DNA of the CDR3: TGTGCCATCAGTGAGTCAGCCAGGAGTCGAACCTATGGCTACACCTTC.

This clonotype was seen repeatedly, ten times or more. J is TRBJ2-3 and V is TRBV20-1; D perhaps matches TRBD2 (6 bases). This CDR3 is 15 amino acids long. V lost 3 bases, J lost 1 base, and 14 bases lay in between. The V gene's germline CDR1 is DFQATT and CDR2 SNEGSKA (reference sequence). This CDR3 is CSASKVAGRTDTQYF. The CDR3 DNA reads as TGCAGTGCTAGCAAGGTTGCGGGGCGCACAGATACGCAGTATTTT.

Many counts were recorded for this clonotype. This chain connects TRBV20-1 to TRBJ1-2; 9 nucleotides line up with TRBD1. Germline loops: CDR1 DFQATT, CDR2 SNEGSKA (reference sequence). CDR3 length equals 13 residues. The trim removed 5 bases at V and 6 bases at J, leaving 7 bases unmatched. CDR3 sequence (DNA): TGCAGTGCTGAACAGGGGGCAGAAAATGGCTACACCTTC. It yields the protein CSAEQGAENGYTF.

This clonotype was counted many times. The chain uses TRBV19 and TRBJ1-4; a weak D match, TRBD1 (5 bases). The CDR3 spans 15 residues. Trimming removed 6 bases at V and 7 bases at J, with 18 bases between. Germline V gene data show CDR1 as LNHDA and CDR2 as SQIVND (reference sequence). CDR3 sequence: CASRQAASSSEKLFF. In DNA form, the CDR3 reads TGTGCCAGTAGACAGGCAGCAAGCTCAAGTGAAAAACTGTTTTTT. Full variable domain (outside the CDR3, taken from reference TRBV19 and TRBJ1-4): DGGITQSPKYLFRKEGQNVTLSCEQNLNHDAMYWYRQDPGQGLRLIYYSQIVNDFQKGDIAEGYSVSREKKESFPLTVTSAQKNPTAFYLCASRQAASSSEKLFFGSGTQLSVL.

This clonotype has ten or more counts. The rearrangement uses TRBV20-1 and TRBJ1-6; TRBD1 aligns across 7 bases. V shed 0 bases and J 4 bases; nucleotides not matched to a gene: 6. CDR3 length: 16 amino acids. Germline V CDR1 and CDR2: DFQATT, SNEGSKA (reference sequence). CDR3 sequence (DNA): TGCAGTGCTAGAGACACGACAGGGCTTTATAATTCACCCCTCCACTTT. This translates into CSARDTTGLYNSPLHF.

This clonotype was observed at least ten times. The chain links TRBV3-1 to TRBJ2-3; D is unclear. The CDR3 is made up of 15 amino acids. Germline values: CDR1 LGHDT, CDR2 YNNKEL (reference sequence). Trimming removed 2 bases from V and 7 bases from J, with 16 bases in between. The DNA of the CDR3 is TGTGCCAGCAGCCAACGACATGAAACTCCTCATACGCAGTATTTT. It yields the protein CASSQRHETPHTQYF.